This record covers a single T cell receptor beta chain. These data belong to a study of blood T cell repertoires in COVID-19. Across the whole study: COVID-19 samples, acute and convalescent, were from the United States, Italy and Spain. PBMCs, B-cell-depleted T cells, or T cells provided the cDNA or gDNA that made up the material.

V lost 7 bases and J 5 bases, leaving 15 bases between the germline ends. The CDR3 has 13 residues. CDR1 is SQVTM, CDR2 ANQGSEA, per germline. Profiled with immunoSEQ multiplex PCR; TCRdb holds only in-frame clones, not every one. The sample yields about 270,000 clones, around 86% seen once. This TCR came from a man aged 50-59 years with acute or convalescent COVID-19. The specimen sequenced was peripheral blood. The chain has TRBV29-1 and TRBJ2-1; no clear D gene. The CDR3 DNA sequence: TGCAGCGCCTGGTTAGCAGACGACAATGAGCAGTTCTTC. Translating it yields CSAWLADDNEQFF.